The source of this T cell receptor (beta chain) is a study of blood T cell repertoires in COVID-19. Per the authors' pipeline: Reference gene primers were amplified, and this amplification served to estimate nucleated cell counts. Sequenced by immunoSEQ multiplex PCR; TCRdb stores in-frame clones only, minus some. Clone size and V and J calls were adopted from that table, with D and trimming inferred from the DNA. The sample carries 200,000 to 250,000 clones, 86% recorded once. CDR3 length: 13 amino acids. V lost 5 bases, J lost 2 bases, and 9 bases lay in between. Per germline, CDR1 MNHEY and CDR2 SMNVEV (reference sequence).

Source material: peripheral blood. This chain joins TRBV27 and TRBJ1-1; D ambiguous. This receptor was identified in a woman between 25 and 40 years old who had recovered from COVID-19. As DNA, the CDR3 is TGTGCCAGCAGTCTTCTAACCAACACTGAAGCTTTCTTT. Its protein is CASSLLTNTEAFF.